The subject of this entry is one T cell receptor (beta chain). Its antigen remains unidentified. An assay was performed, and its level was deep. When replicate PCRs were run on sorted subsets, they used about 200 ng DNA, some 33,000 T cell genomes. Some clones are missing from TCRdb's copy, which holds only in-frame ones; the method was immunoSEQ multiplex PCR. The sample has roughly 2 million clones; around 95% are singletons. This entry comes from a study of shared clonotypes between healthy human individuals. CDR1 and CDR2 (germline): SNHLY, FYNNEI. The V end was cut by 5 bases, the J end by 9 bases, with 10 bases between. CDR3 length equals 12 residues. Study results and caveats: Lower generation probabilities were found for non-shared clonotypes than for those shared by all four donors. Represented diversity, genetic and exposure-history alike, was limited by few donors.

The chain is built from TRBV2 and TRBJ2-2; unclear D gene. Sequencing was done on a sample of naive CD4+ T cells sorted from blood. The subset: CD45RA+ positively selected. The TCR comes from a man between 18 and 29 years old in good health. CDR3 DNA: TGTGCCAGCAGTTCCAGGCGAAGGGAGCTGTTTTTT. It codes for CASSSRRRELFF.